The 3 T cell receptor beta chains in this list originate from one sample, sequenced in a study of control samples from healthy donors and cancer patients. Sequencing was performed with immunoSEQ multiplex PCR; in TCRdb, only in-frame clones are kept and a portion is missing. In the table there are about 53,000 clones, around 87% of which are singletons. Sample: PBMCs. The receptors were sampled from a man in his sixties with head and neck cancer.

This clone was recorded only once. CDR3 bases: TGTGCCAGCAGCCCCCAAGCGGGGGGGACTGACACTGAGCAGTTCTTC. It translates to CASSPQAGGTDTEQFF. This chain joins TRBV9 and TRBJ2-1; 10 bases fit TRBD2. The germline V gene encodes CDR1 SGDLS and CDR2 YYNGEE. Losses at the gene ends were 4 bases for V and 9 bases for J; bases not matched to a gene: 13. This CDR3 contains 16 residues.

The rearrangement uses TRBV5-6 and TRBJ2-4; D uncertain. The CDR3 is 18 amino acids. From germline, CDR1 is SGHDT and CDR2 YYEEEE. V was clipped by 4 bases and J by 0 bases, with 20 bases between them. CDR3 sequence (DNA): TGTGCCAGCAGCACGAGACCTCAGATCGGAATAGCCAAAAACATTCAGTACTTC. Protein: CASSTRPQIGIAKNIQYF.

This chain links TRBV7-2 with TRBJ2-5; D is unresolved. V lost 1 base and J lost 1, with 7 bases in between. Germline V lookup: CDR1 SGHTA, CDR2 FQGNSA. The CDR3 runs to 14 residues. This CDR3 reads CASSLEWAQETQYF. CDR3 nucleotide sequence: TGTGCCAGCAGCTTAGAGTGGGCCCAAGAGACCCAGTACTTC.